This TCR beta chain was observed in a study of cytomegalovirus exposure and HLA in healthy donors (dated by TCRdb to between 2016 and 2019). In the study overall: An earlier analysis of roughly 570 of the donors reported approximately 280 Gb of sequence data and 117 million unique TCR beta sequences obtained from 150 million to 200 million T cells. About 310 gigabases of sequencing data and 80 million or so unique TCR sequences were included in an early release covering about 620 HLA-typed donors. Among the 398 genotyped donors, around 81% belonged to the genetic ancestry cluster associated with self-reported Caucasian donors. The study aimed to test whether cataloging public T cell receptors could reveal signatures of past pathogen exposure. The study used immunosequencing to profile the T cell repertoires of around 600 subjects and linked those repertoires to cytomegalovirus serostatus. A separate validation cohort of roughly 110 different subjects was used in addition to the approximately 640-subject first cohort. To predict cytomegalovirus infection status, the study combined high-throughput TCR immunosequencing, statistical association of individual TCRs with disease status, and machine learning. A later analysis re-examined previously published TCR beta repertoires from about 700 donors and added high-resolution HLA genotyping to investigate patterns of TCR occurrence. Rather than using new phenotypic data, the later analysis identified candidate immune exposures from TCR beta sequences and from how often those sequences occurred across donors. In an earlier analysis of several hundred of the donors, high-throughput TCR beta sequencing was used to judge whether each TCR beta V gene segment behaved as functional or pseudogenic. Donor age, sex, ethnicity and CMV serostatus were collected together with the repertoire data. A later genetic analysis used genome-wide SNP genotypes for about 60% of the roughly 670 donors, treating that subset as a discovery cohort. Every discovery cohort repertoire had been produced on one sequencing platform. HLA typing included class I and class II loci at four-digit resolution. The number of typed donors differed by locus: about 620-640 for A, B, C, DRB1 and DQB1; 500 to 550 for DQA1; 606 for DPA1; and about 450 for DPB1. About 5 DR-DQ haplotypes were handled as single units for association and clustering, since linkage in the cohort was strong. On average, roughly 250,000 unique TCR beta nucleotide sequences were sequenced per donor among a few hundred genotyped donors of the cohort, with 15% to 20% of those sequences being non-productive. Findings and caveats that apply to the study as a whole: A later analysis found that most CMV-associated TCR beta chains appeared HLA-restricted, with HLA associations seemingly driven largely by CMV exposure. In a later analysis, HLA-associated TCR beta chains showed more clonal expansion and lower generation probabilities than non-associated chains that were equally common. Only TCR beta chains were sequenced in this cohort, and the absence of alpha or paired-chain data limited detectable features. Immune exposure information for the cohort was limited to CMV serostatus. The classifier was reported to diagnose cytomegalovirus status with high specificity and sensitivity in both the original cohort and the validation cohort. A later genetic analysis associated a missense DCLRE1C variant with V-gene and J-gene trimming of TCR beta chains, and an independent cohort replicated the association. In an earlier analysis of about 600 of the donors, most TCR beta V segments appeared in productive rearrangements about 87% or about 30% of the time, broadly matching IMGT annotations. Some IMGT-functional V segments, including TRBV6-2 and TRBV6-3, could not be told apart with the 87-base-pair reads, so those segments were excluded. Some 16 rarely observed V segments, including chromosome 9 orphons, were excluded from the earlier analysis of approximately 500 of the donors because counts were too low. Correlated functional status among segregating V segments might reflect linkage disequilibrium, but an unknown experimental factor could not be ruled out. The authors suggested that the approach could potentially be generalized to other disease states and immunological phenotypes. Because HLA typing was unavailable for some donors at each locus, only the typed subset was used in association tests. Assigning TCR associations to individual alleles was difficult when HLA alleles, especially DR and DQ, strongly co-occurred. The study gave a list of about 160 TCR beta chains associated with cytomegalovirus. In vitro tests confirmed that a few of the cytomegalovirus-associated TCR beta chains recognize cytomegalovirus antigens. A cluster of highly shared sequence variants was judged likely to be a technical artifact of the sequencing pipeline. While some public TCRs were present in many individuals, most TCR sequences turned up only very rarely across donors. In a later analysis, 15,000 to 20,000 TCR beta sequences were associated with specific HLA alleles at a false discovery rate of 0.05. In a later analysis, TCR association rates were found to vary across HLA loci, with the most associated TCRs seen for DRB1 alleles and the fewest for HLA-C alleles. According to a later genetic analysis, donors in an Asian-associated ancestry cluster had fewer N-insertions in productive TCRs than the approximately 700-donor mean. According to a later analysis, parvovirus B19, influenza, CMV and Epstein-Barr virus appeared linked to several top co-occurrence clusters. Presence/absence analyses assumed roughly uniform sequencing depth across donors, an assumption that may not hold. A further reported finding was that TCR beta sequences accurately predicted the HLA-A and HLA-B alleles for most subjects in the first cohort.

Inclusive of the bounding cysteine and phenylalanine, the CDR3 is 13 residues long. Only CDR3 DNA remains: 39 bases, in frame from the first base. For CDR1 and CDR2, the germline V gene lists SQVTM and ANQGSEA. V is pared back by 0 bases and J by 5 bases, with 11 bases lying between the germline termini. Remarks on this clone: It lacks a known antigen.

Library generation was performed with the immunoSEQ multiplex PCR assay. For the multiplex PCR, a mixture combining 60 forward primers for TCR Vbeta segments and 13 reverse primers for TCR Jbeta segments was used. Amplification of the CDR3 region of rearranged TCR beta genes was performed with a multiplex PCR assay on genomic DNA. The Illumina HiSeq System was used to sequence the amplified TCR beta libraries as 87-base-pair reads. Per the source publication's procedure: A later analysis counted tens of millions of unique TCR beta chains across the 670 or so repertoires, and some 12 million of these chains were shared by at least two donors. To remove PCR and sequencing errors, raw reads were error-corrected and collapsed into unique sequences using a nearest-neighbor algorithm that merged closely related sequences. V, D and J gene segments were assigned by aligning CDR3 sequences to IMGT reference sequences. Each retained sequence needed at least a six-nucleotide match to both a V gene segment and a J gene segment. Rearrangements were called productive when the CDR3 lacked stop codons and stayed in frame with V and J; all others were non-productive. CDR3 was defined by IMGT convention, running from the second conserved V-encoded cysteine to the conserved J-encoded phenylalanine. Sequences without an unambiguous match to a single V gene segment were excluded from the earlier analysis of a few hundred of the donors. An earlier analysis of approximately 590 of the donors called V segments functional above 56.7% productive rearrangements and segregating when the between-donor standard deviation exceeded 5%. A statistical classification framework was developed to diagnose cytomegalovirus status using the catalog of TCR beta chain sequences. V and J gene assignment, in a later analysis, came from comparing TCR nucleotide sequences with IMGT/GENE-DB human TR gene sequences. In a later analysis, CDR3 sequences and most-parsimonious VDJ recombination scenarios were assigned using the TCRdist pipeline. In a later analysis, each TCR beta chain was defined by its CDR3 amino acid sequence together with its V-gene family, and reads without a unique V-gene family were excluded. A later analysis removed roughly 590 highly shared, low-generation-probability nucleotide sequences to deal with suspected cross-contamination and a sequencing artifact. In a later analysis, a clonal expansion index was calculated for each public chain from normalized within-repertoire ranks of inferred template counts. In a later analysis, generation probabilities were computed using a VDJ recombination model fitted to out-of-frame rearrangements, and the results were checked against IGoR. In a later analysis, hypergeometric tests were used to score TCR-TCR, TCR-HLA and TCR-CMV co-occurrence, with a repertoire-size bias correction applied to TCR pairs. A later analysis estimated false discovery rates by permuting HLA or CMV assignments 20 times. In a later analysis, co-occurring TCRs were grouped using DBSCAN, and TCRdist sequence similarity was added for clustering within HLA-allele-positive subsets. Repertoires with fewer than 30,000 or more than 120,000 public chains were left out of co-occurrence clustering, as were five repertoires with anomalous nucleotide sharing. Imported from immuneACCESS, the table was reduced by TCRdb to in-frame sequences with V and J called. These copies leave out some clones; in studies compared against another copy, an unresolved V gene accounts for under half, and the cause of the remainder is not known. V and J calls and clone size come straight from that table; D and trimming were deduced from the DNA. The sample's records list around 140,000 clones. The top ten clonotypes cover about 0.96% of the sample.

In total, roughly 670 healthy bone marrow donors made up the cohort. At the time of sampling, every cohort member was nominally healthy, though immune exposures that went unrecorded were likely present. The donor was CMV seronegative and was included in the group of several hundred seronegative cohort members. A peripheral blood sample was provided by each donor, and peripheral blood mononuclear cells were used for TCR beta sequencing. The Qiagen DNeasy Blood Extraction Kit was used to extract genomic DNA from the blood cell samples. This chain is built from TRBV29-1 and TRBJ2-7; possibly the D gene is TRBD2, per 7 matching bases. The TCR sequence derives from a male donor in good health and CMV-seronegative. The specimen was PBMCs. The sequenced DNA is TGCAGCGTTGAAGAGGGGGGGGGCAACGAGCAGTACTTC. This is translated as CSVEEGGGNEQYF.